These 21 T cell receptor beta chains were sequenced from one sample in a study of cytomegalovirus exposure and HLA in healthy donors. PCR primers comprised 60 Vbeta and 13 Jbeta primers. Libraries were prepared by immunoSEQ multiplex PCR; TCRdb keeps only in-frame clonotypes and omits some of them. The data hold over 100,000 clones, with about 80% observed a single time. What was sequenced was PBMCs. Receptors were obtained from a middle-aged woman in good health and CMV-seropositive.

This chain links TRBV19 with TRBJ1-2; 7 bases fit TRBD1. The CDR3 extends over 12 amino acids. The ends lost 11 bases at V and 6 bases at J; junction bases unmatched: 9. CDR1 LNHDA and CDR2 SQIVND come from the germline V gene (reference sequence). CDR3 sequence reads: CAVPSGTDGYTF. The CDR3 bases are TGTGCCGTCCCATCCGGGACAGATGGCTACACCTTC.

This clone was found a few times. The chain uses TRBV19 and TRBJ1-1; 7 nucleotides align to TRBD1. The CDR3 has 13 residues. Germline CDR1 LNHDA, CDR2 SQIVND (reference sequence). V was clipped by 9 bases and J by 6 bases; unmatched bases: 10. The CDR3 loop reads CASLNRGLSEAFF. For the CDR3, the DNA is TGTGCCAGCCTGAACAGGGGCCTCTCTGAAGCTTTCTTT.

This chain links TRBV30 with TRBJ1-5, with D unclear. The germline V gene encodes CDR1 GTSNPN and CDR2 SVGIG (reference sequence). The V gene lost 2 bases and the J gene lost 3 bases, with 11 bases spanning the gap. The CDR3 covers 14 residues. Here the CDR3 reads CAWSPVQYNQPQHF. DNA of the CDR3: TGTGCCTGGAGTCCGGTACAGTACAATCAGCCCCAGCATTTT. The full variable domain, in which reference TRBV30 and TRBJ1-5 provide the parts outside the CDR3, is SQTIHQWPATLVQPVGSPLSLECTVEGTSNPNLYWYRQAAGRGLQLLFYSVGIGQISSEVPQNLSASRPQDRQFILSSKKLLLSDSGFYLCAWSPVQYNQPQHFGDGTRLSIL.

The genes are TRBV4-2 and TRBJ1-1; no reliable D call. Between the trimmed V and J ends, which lost 0 bases and 4 bases, there was a span of 9 bases. Per the germline V gene, CDR1 is LGHNA and CDR2 is YNFKEQ. The CDR3 is 14 residues long. The CDR3 DNA is TGTGCCAGCAGCCAAGATCGAGTAGTCACTGAAGCTTTCTTT. This codes for CASSQDRVVTEAFF.

This clone was observed once. The J gene is TRBJ1-2, the V gene TRBV2; 9 bases line up with TRBD1. The CDR3 length is 15 residues. Looked up from germline, CDR1 is SNHLY and CDR2 is FYNNEI. The V and J ends lost 6 bases and 3 bases, in that order; junction bases with no gene match: 8. In DNA, the CDR3 is TGTGCCAGCAGACAGGGGGCGAGGAAAGACTATGGCTACACCTTC. It translates to CASRQGARKDYGYTF.

The V call is TRBV6-5, the J call TRBJ1-2, with TRBD1 matching 10 bases. Germline V gene sequence: CDR1 MNHEY, CDR2 SVGAGI. The junction had 4 bases not matched to a gene; V was cut back by 2 bases and J by 4 bases. This CDR3 has 15 residues. CDR3 bases: TGTGCCAGCAGTTACCGTGGGACAGGGGCCTATGGCTACACCTTC. As protein: CASSYRGTGAYGYTF.

The J gene is TRBJ1-3, the V gene TRBV6-6, with 8 bases identical to TRBD1. The CDR3 covers 10 residues. V was pared by 8 bases and J by 10 bases, with 1 base of the junction left unmatched. Germline CDR1 MNHNY, CDR2 SVGAGI (reference sequence). The chain's CDR3 is CASWDRTIYF. CDR3 bases: TGTGCCAGCTGGGACAGGACCATATATTTT.

The genes are TRBV28 and TRBJ2-7; D perhaps matches TRBD2 (6 bases). Germline V gives CDR1 MDHEN, CDR2 SYDVKM. V lost 10 bases to trimming and J lost 4 bases, with 14 bases between them. This CDR3 spans 12 amino acids. CDR3: CATEGRTYEQYF. Written as DNA, the CDR3 is TGTGCCACCGAGGGGAGGACGTACGAGCAGTACTTC.

The rearrangement uses TRBV29-1 and TRBJ1-1; D unclear. Per germline, CDR1 SQVTM and CDR2 ANQGSEA. Trimming pared 7 bases from V and 6 bases from J, leaving 9 bases between. The CDR3 is made up of 10 amino acids. The chain's CDR3 is CSAQTAEAFF. CDR3 in DNA: TGCAGCGCCCAGACTGCTGAAGCTTTCTTT. The whole variable domain, remainder taken from reference TRBV29-1 and TRBJ1-1, is SAVISQKPSRDICQRGTSLTIQCQVDSQVTMMFWYRQQPGQSLTLIATANQGSEATYESGFVIDKFPISRPNLTFSTLTVSNMSPEDSSIYLCSAQTAEAFFGQGTRLTVV.

The chain links TRBV9 to TRBJ2-1; TRBD2 might be the D (7 bases). Deletions cut 0 bases from V and 7 bases from J, with 20 bases between. The V gene's germline CDR1 is SGDLS and CDR2 YYNGEE. The CDR3 has 17 amino acids. CDR3 residues: CASSVVPTGGRGNEQFF. CDR3 in DNA: TGTGCCAGCAGCGTAGTCCCCACGGGGGGCAGAGGGAATGAGCAGTTCTTC.

This clone was found a few times. The chain uses TRBV5-1 and TRBJ2-3, with a tentative D call TRBD2 (6 bases). CDR1 SGHRS and CDR2 YFSETQ come from the germline V gene. V was clipped by 0 bases and J by 9 bases, with 8 bases between them. This CDR3 spans 12 amino acids. The CDR3 coding sequence is TGCGCCAGCAGCTTGGAGGCGGGGACGCAGTATTTT. It yields the protein CASSLEAGTQYF.

The chain employs TRBV5-1 and TRBJ2-3, with 10 bases identical to TRBD2. J was trimmed by 8 bases and V by 1 base; bases with no gene match: 7. Looked up from germline, CDR1 is SGHRS and CDR2 is YFSETQ. The CDR3 has 15 residues. The CDR3 sequence is CASSLSLAGAGTQYF. The CDR3 DNA sequence: TGCGCCAGCAGCTTGTCTCTAGCGGGGGCAGGTACGCAGTATTTT. Based on the CDR3 plus reference TRBV5-1 and TRBJ2-3, the full variable domain is KAGVTQTPRYLIKTRGQQVTLSCSPISGHRSVSWYQQTPGQGLQFLFEYFSETQRNKGNFPGRFSGRQFSNSRSEMNVSTLELGDSALYLCASSLSLAGAGTQYFGPGTRLTVL.

The gene calls are TRBV7-6 and TRBJ2-1; D may be TRBD1 (6 bases). The CDR3 runs to 15 residues. The germline CDR1 and CDR2 sequences are SGHVS and FNYEAQ. V dropped 4 bases and J dropped 4 bases, with 14 bases sitting between them. The CDR3 DNA sequence: TGTGCCAGCAGCTCTCAAGGGGGTCTATACAATGAGCAGTTCTTC. This sequence encodes CASSSQGGLYNEQFF.

The genes are TRBV6-1 and TRBJ1-1, with D perhaps matching TRBD1 (5 bases). Deletions cut 6 bases from V and 1 base from J, with 12 bases between. Germline V gives CDR1 MNHNS, CDR2 SASEGT. CDR3 length equals 14 residues. The CDR3 spells CASSLTERNTEAFF. The CDR3 nucleotides read TGTGCCAGCAGCCTGACAGAGAGGAACACTGAAGCTTTCTTT.

The chain combines TRBV6-5 with TRBJ1-1, with D unclear. Germline-derived CDR1 and CDR2 are MNHEY and SVGAGI. V shed 2 bases and J shed 4 bases, with 11 bases lying between them. This CDR3 spans 14 amino acids. The CDR3 region has the DNA TGTGCCAGCAGTTACGATGCGTCTGGCACTGAAGCTTTCTTT. It specifies CASSYDASGTEAFF.

On this clone itself: The sample carries other DNA sequences with the same CDR3. This sequence joins TRBV7-9 and TRBJ1-3, with a tentative D call TRBD1 (5 bases). Germline assignment: CDR1 SEHNR and CDR2 FQNEAQ (reference sequence). The CDR3 spans 15 residues. Trimming cost V 5 bases and J 1 base, with 12 bases left between them. The CDR3 coding sequence is TGTGCCAGCAGCCCACGGGGGAATTCTGGAAACACCATATATTTT. Translated: CASSPRGNSGNTIYF.

In this sample, this clone turned up a few times. For the CDR3, the DNA is TGTGCCAGTAGTATCCTCATCGGGGGAAGAGGTGGAAACACCATATATTTT. It specifies CASSILIGGRGGNTIYF. V is TRBV19 and J is TRBJ1-3; TRBD1 might be the D (5 bases). Trimming stripped 3 bases from V and 3 bases from J, with 18 bases between. CDR1 is LNHDA, CDR2 SQIVND, per germline (reference sequence). This CDR3 is built from 17 residues.

The V gene is TRBV27, the J gene TRBJ1-5; 7 bases line up with TRBD1. The CDR3 has 13 residues. Germline CDR1 and CDR2: MNHEY and SMNVEV (reference sequence). Losses at the gene ends were 6 bases for V and 6 bases for J; bases not matched to a gene: 5. CDR3 coding DNA: TGTGCCAGCAGGTTCAGGGGGAGTCAGCCCCAGCATTTT. It encodes CASRFRGSQPQHF.

The V gene is TRBV14, the J gene TRBJ1-1; 10 bases fit TRBD1. The CDR3 consists of 18 residues. V lost 0 bases and J lost 2; bases outside the gene matches: 9. Germline CDR1 is SGHDN and CDR2 is FVKESK. DNA of the CDR3: TGTGCCAGCAGCCAAGATCAGGGACAGGGGTCACTCAACACTGAAGCTTTCTTT. It encodes CASSQDQGQGSLNTEAFF.

The CDR3 loop is CASSLGIRSGYTF. For the CDR3, the DNA is TGTGCCAGCAGCTTAGGGATTCGGAGTGGCTACACCTTC. The chain has TRBV7-2 and TRBJ1-2; D not certain. Trimming removed 1 base at V and 7 bases at J, with 10 bases between. This CDR3 has 13 amino acids. Germline CDR1 is SGHTA and CDR2 is FQGNSA.

The chain links TRBV6-6 to TRBJ1-4, with 9 nucleotides matching TRBD1. With 6 bases clipped from V and 7 bases from J, the junction kept 12 bases outside the gene matches. This CDR3 contains 16 residues. The germline gives CDR1 MNHNY, CDR2 SVGAGI (reference sequence). The CDR3, as DNA: TGTGCCAGCAGCGGGGGGGGACAGGGAGGCGGTGAAAAACTGTTTTTT. This sequence encodes CASSGGGQGGGEKLFF.